The TCR beta chain under discussion was sequenced for a study of OX40 agonist ivuxolimab in advanced cancers. The repertoire was sequenced with immunoSEQ multiplex PCR; TCRdb's copy has only in-frame clones and lacks some. The sample lists tens of thousands of clones; around nine tenths were seen once. This CDR3 spans 16 amino acids. V gave up 4 bases and J gave up 0 bases, with 10 bases separating them. Germline CDR1 is SNHLY and CDR2 is FYNNEI. The TCR comes from an adult with an advanced solid tumor such as melanoma, head and neck, liver or kidney cancer. The source was CD4+ or CD8+ T cells sorted from blood, collected in a trial of the OX40 agonist ivuxolimab. The chain recombines TRBV2 with TRBJ1-6; tentative D call: TRBD1 (5 bases). DNA for the CDR3: TGTGCCAGCAGTGTGGGGGTCCCCTCCTATAATTCACCCCTCCACTTT. This encodes CASSVGVPSYNSPLHF. The variable domain in full, completed from reference TRBV2 and TRBJ1-6, reads EPEVTQTPSHQVTQMGQEVILRCVPISNHLYFYWYRQILGQKVEFLVSFYNNEISEKSEIFDDQFSVERPDGSNFTLKIRSTKLEDSAMYFCASSVGVPSYNSPLHFGNGTRLTVT.